This entry lists 17 T cell receptor beta chains sequenced from one sample in a study of cytomegalovirus exposure and HLA in healthy donors. 60 Vbeta and 13 Jbeta primers were used in PCR. TCRdb's copy holds only in-frame clones and misses some; the assay was immunoSEQ multiplex PCR. The data contain over 110,000 clones, 70% to 85% of them singletons. Material for sequencing was PBMCs. The receptors come from a woman aged 55-70 years in good health and CMV-seropositive.

This clone was found a few times. The gene calls are TRBV28 and TRBJ1-1, with a tentative D call TRBD1 (5 bases). The V and J ends lost 2 bases and 0 bases respectively, with 22 bases between them. The CDR3 consists of 19 residues. Germline V gene lookup returns CDR1 MDHEN and CDR2 SYDVKM. CDR3 sequence (DNA): TGTGCCAGCAGTTTACCTGACCTTCCCGAGGGACTCATGAACACTGAAGCTTTCTTT. Its protein product is CASSLPDLPEGLMNTEAFF.

The chain links TRBV7-2 to TRBJ2-2, with D perhaps TRBD1 (6 bases). V was shortened by 1 base and J by 4 bases, with 7 bases between the two germline ends. Germline V gene lookup returns CDR1 SGHTA and CDR2 FQGNSA. The CDR3 is 14 amino acids. CDR3 amino acids: CASSLGGGTGELFF. The CDR3, as DNA: TGTGCCAGCAGCTTAGGAGGGGGCACCGGGGAGCTGTTTTTT.

This chain links TRBV15 with TRBJ2-7; 10 bases match TRBD1. V shed 5 bases and J 3 bases; nucleotides not matched to a gene: 7. Germline V gives CDR1 LNHNV, CDR2 YYDKDF (reference sequence). The CDR3 spans 15 residues. The CDR3 coding sequence is TGTGCCACCAGCCCCGGGGGGACAGGGGTCTACGAGCAGTACTTC. Amino acids: CATSPGGTGVYEQYF.

Ten or more counts support this clone. The V gene is TRBV14, the J gene TRBJ2-3; the D gene is possibly TRBD1 (6 bases). Germline CDR1 SGHDN, CDR2 FVKESK. The V end was cut by 2 bases, the J end by 8 bases, with 11 bases between. This CDR3 is built from 13 residues. CDR3 nucleotide sequence: TGTGCCAGCAGCCAAAACCAGGGGCGTACGCAGTATTTT. This codes for CASSQNQGRTQYF.

The chain links TRBV5-1 to TRBJ2-5, with D tentatively TRBD2 (6 bases). Trimming stripped 1 base from V and 6 bases from J, with 16 bases between. This CDR3 has 15 amino acids. In germline, CDR1 is SGHRS, CDR2 YFSETQ. Here the CDR3 reads CASSLSTGTRKTQYF. CDR3 DNA: TGCGCCAGCAGCTTGAGTACCGGGACTCGGAAGACCCAGTACTTC.

CDR3 amino acids: CASSYRGTARDQPQHF. Written as DNA, the CDR3 is TGTGCCAGCAGTTACCGCGGGACAGCGAGGGATCAGCCCCAGCATTTT. The chain recombines TRBV6-5 with TRBJ1-5; 7 positions match TRBD1. This CDR3 is 16 amino acids long. V dropped 2 bases and J dropped 5; count of bases not matched to a gene: 9. Germline CDR1 and CDR2: MNHEY and SVGAGI.

The V and J genes are TRBV5-1 and TRBJ2-1; 9 bases are shared with TRBD2. Trimming at V came to 5 bases and at J to 6 bases, leaving 12 bases not matched to a gene. The CDR3 spans 16 residues. The germline V gene has CDR1 SGHRS and CDR2 YFSETQ. DNA of the CDR3: TGCGCCAGCAGGCCCGTGGTAGCGGGAGTTGTCAATGAGCAGTTCTTC. Amino acids: CASRPVVAGVVNEQFF.

The V call is TRBV28, the J call TRBJ2-5, with a weak D call TRBD1 (6 bases). Per germline, CDR1 MDHEN and CDR2 SYDVKM. The length of the CDR3 is 14 residues. The ends were cut back, 5 bases at V and 2 bases at J, with 12 bases in the middle. The CDR3, as DNA: TGTGCCAGCAGTCCGACAGGAACTCAAGAGACCCAGTACTTC. This gives the protein CASSPTGTQETQYF.

The chain recombines TRBV19 with TRBJ2-1, with 11 positions matching TRBD2. Unmatched junction bases numbered 2, after V lost 3 bases and J lost 4 bases. Germline CDR1 and CDR2: LNHDA and SQIVND (reference sequence). The CDR3 spans 15 residues. In DNA form, the CDR3 reads TGTGCCAGTAGTATGGGACTAGCGGAGTACAATGAGCAGTTCTTC. This encodes CASSMGLAEYNEQFF.

Only a few counts were recorded for this clone. This rearrangement joins TRBV5-4 to TRBJ2-3; a weak D match, TRBD2 (5 bases). The CDR3 loop spans 14 amino acids. Germline-derived CDR1 and CDR2 are SGHNT and YYREEE (reference sequence). Trimming left V 5 bases short and J 0 bases short, with 10 bases between. The CDR3 loop is CASRTGFSTDTQYF. The CDR3 bases are TGTGCCAGCAGAACGGGGTTTAGCACAGATACGCAGTATTTT.

The V call is TRBV27, the J call TRBJ2-6; D is possibly TRBD1 (5 bases). V was shortened by 2 bases and J by 4 bases, with 12 bases between the two germline ends. The CDR3 sequence is 16 residues long. Germline values: CDR1 MNHEY, CDR2 SMNVEV (reference sequence). The CDR3 here is CASSLNSGPGANVLTF. DNA for the CDR3: TGTGCCAGCAGTTTAAATTCAGGGCCCGGGGCCAACGTCCTGACTTTC.

On this clone itself: Other DNA sequences in the same sample also yield this CDR3. The rearrangement links TRBV19 to TRBJ2-7; D gene ambiguous. CDR3 length: 14 amino acids. Trimming pared 1 base from V and 0 bases from J, leaving 7 bases between. CDR1 and CDR2 (germline): LNHDA, SQIVND (reference sequence). The CDR3 reads CASSIGRGSYEQYF. As DNA, the CDR3 is TGTGCCAGTAGTATAGGGCGCGGCTCCTACGAGCAGTACTTC. Together with reference TRBV19 and TRBJ2-7, the CDR3 gives the full variable domain: DGGITQSPKYLFRKEGQNVTLSCEQNLNHDAMYWYRQDPGQGLRLIYYSQIVNDFQKGDIAEGYSVSREKKESFPLTVTSAQKNPTAFYLCASSIGRGSYEQYFGPGTRLTVT.

The gene calls are TRBV4-3 and TRBJ2-1, with 12 bases fitting TRBD2. The CDR3 consists of 16 residues. Germline V lookup: CDR1 LGHNA, CDR2 YSLEER. V was pared by 0 bases and J by 7 bases, with 4 bases of the junction left unmatched. CDR3 nucleotide sequence: TGCGCCAGCAGCCAAGAACCGGGACTAGCGGGTAATGAGCAGTTCTTC. This sequence encodes CASSQEPGLAGNEQFF.

Regarding this clone: In the same sample, other DNA sequences code for this CDR3. The genes are TRBV29-1 and TRBJ2-1; TRBD2 aligns across 7 bases. This CDR3 spans 12 amino acids. V was pared by 0 bases and J by 9 bases, with 2 bases of the junction left unmatched. The germline V gene has CDR1 SQVTM and CDR2 ANQGSEA. CDR3 sequence reads: CSVEEGRGEQFF. The CDR3 DNA follows: TGCAGCGTTGAAGAGGGGAGGGGTGAGCAGTTCTTC.

In this sample, this clone turned up a few times. This chain's CDR3 is CAIRSTILARPYEQYF. The CDR3 DNA sequence: TGTGCCATCAGGTCAACCATACTAGCGCGACCCTACGAGCAGTACTTC. This chain connects TRBV10-3 to TRBJ2-5; 7 bases fit TRBD2. The J call is uncertain, as TRBJ2-7 better fits the DNA end. CDR3 length: 16 residues. Germline V gene lookup returns CDR1 ENHRY and CDR2 SYGVKD.

This sequence joins TRBV6-1 and TRBJ2-3; possibly TRBD2 for D (5 bases). Trimming took off 6 bases at V and 2 bases at J, with 9 bases between the two ends. This CDR3 region has 13 residues. The germline V gene encodes CDR1 MNHNS and CDR2 SASEGT. CDR3 sequence: CASRPRDTDTQYF. The CDR3 nucleotides are TGTGCCAGCAGGCCCCGGGACACAGATACGCAGTATTTT.

The chain combines TRBV11-2 with TRBJ1-2; D unresolved. Germline V CDR1 and CDR2: SGHAT, FQNNGV. The CDR3 spans 14 residues. V shed 0 bases and J shed 4 bases, with 9 bases lying between them. CDR3 sequence: CASSLDLGSYGYTF. The CDR3 nucleotides read TGTGCCAGCAGCTTAGATCTGGGGAGCTATGGCTACACCTTC. The full variable domain, completed using reference TRBV11-2 and TRBJ1-2, is EAGVAQSPRYKIIEKRQSVAFWCNPISGHATLYWYQQILGQGPKLLIQFQNNGVVDDSQLPKDRFSAERLKGVDSTLKIQPAKLEDSAVYLCASSLDLGSYGYTFGSGTRLTVV.